The source of this TCR beta chain is a study of CD8 T cells in Susac syndrome. From blood CD8+ and CD4+ T cells, the TCR beta chain was sequenced. Reverse transcription used about 0.45 to 1 ug RNA and random hexamers. TCRdb processed the immunoSEQ multiplex PCR reads anew with MiXCR; each CDR3 protein has one entry. This sample has approximately 210,000 distinct CDR3 sequences, with less than 95% found just once. This TCR was recovered from a human donor with Susac syndrome. The specimen was CD4+ T cells from PBMCs.

CDR3 DNA: TGTGCCAGCAGTTTGAGTGGGGATACGCAGTATTTT. Amino acid sequence: CASSLSGDTQYF. This chain joins TRBV12-3 or TRBV12-4 and TRBJ2-3, with D uncertain. The germline V and J ends were trimmed by 3 bases and 6 bases, with 7 bases remaining between them. CDR3 length: 12 amino acids.